Listed below are T cell receptor beta chains from one sample, sequenced in a study of T cells in Graves' hyperthyroidism and ophthalmopathy. TCRdb used MiXCR to reprocess the multiplex PCR reads, holding one entry per CDR3 protein. The profile shows about half a million distinct CDR3 sequences, about 20% of them singletons. Sequencing was carried out using blood. The source is a middle-aged man with Graves' ophthalmopathy. CDR3s include the opening cysteine and the closing phenylalanine or tryptophan. Each record gives: CDR3 protein, CDR3 DNA, J gene, clone size, V gene, D gene. The D gene is left open where the match is weak. Some rows have no size entry. The others give once, few or many, or a class for an expanded clone.

CASSVQASSYNEQFF | TGTGCCAGCTCCGTCCAAGCCTCCTCCTACAATGAGCAGTTCTTC | TRBJ2-1 | few | TRBV18 | .
CASSLAGTVDNEQFF | TGTGCCAGCAGTTTAGCCGGGACAGTGGACAATGAGCAGTTCTTC | TRBJ2-1 | once | TRBV28 | TRBD1
CASSLLGGAGQETQYF | TGTGCCAGCAGTTTACTAGGAGGAGCGGGCCAAGAGACCCAGTACTTC | TRBJ2-5 | few | TRBV27 | .
CSVVQGAGAEAFF | TGCAGCGTTGTACAGGGGGCCGGGGCTGAAGCTTTCTTT | TRBJ1-1 | few | TRBV29-1 | TRBD1
CASSSHGGSTEAFF | TGTGCCAGCAGTTCCCACGGGGGTTCCACTGAAGCTTTCTTT | TRBJ1-1 | . | TRBV7-3 | .
CSASPRGYTF | TGCAGTGCTAGCCCTAGGGGCTACACCTTC | TRBJ1-2 | few | TRBV20-1 | .
CASSFGQSNQPQHF | TGTGCCAGCAGCTTCGGACAGTCCAATCAGCCCCAGCATTTT | TRBJ1-5 | many | TRBV7-8 | .
CASSRTSGVGGRASYNEQFF | TGTGCCAGCTCACGCACCTCCGGAGTGGGTGGGAGGGCCTCCTACAATGAGCAGTTCTTC | TRBJ2-1 | . | TRBV18 | TRBD2
CSARTGDNQPQHF | TGCAGTGCACGTACAGGGGACAATCAGCCCCAGCATTTT | TRBJ1-5 | many | TRBV20-1 | TRBD1
CASSPGLAGGLKTQYF | TGTGCCAGCAGTCCGGGACTAGCGGGGGGGTTGAAGACCCAGTACTTC | TRBJ2-5 | many | TRBV11-2 | TRBD2
CASSLEPGYEQYF | TGCGCCAGCAGCTTGGAACCGGGCTACGAGCAGTACTTC | TRBJ2-7 | . | TRBV5-1 | .
CASSKEGFWDGTGSPLHF | TGTGCCAGCAGCAAAGAAGGGTTTTGGGATGGGACGGGTTCACCCCTCCACTTT | TRBJ1-6 | . | TRBV3-1 | .
CASSSRVGGGADTQYF | TGTGCCAGCAGCTCTAGGGTCGGCGGGGGGGCAGATACGCAGTATTTT | TRBJ2-3 | . | TRBV7-9 | TRBD2
CATMTGGENIQYF | TGTGCCACAATGACAGGGGGCGAAAACATTCAGTACTTC | TRBJ2-4 | . | TRBV2 | TRBD1
CSAEKRTLTIVNEQYF | TGCAGTGCCGAAAAAAGGACACTGACTATTGTGAACGAGCAGTACTTC | TRBJ2-7 | few | TRBV20-1 | .
CASSRGTGANEQFF | TGTGCCAGCAGTCGGGGTACAGGAGCAAATGAGCAGTTCTTC | TRBJ2-1 | few | TRBV2 | .
CAVWGSGDTQYF | TGTGCTGTATGGGGTAGCGGAGATACGCAGTATTTT | TRBJ2-3 | many | TRBV2 | .
CASSLIGDYNQPQHF | TGCGCCAGCAGCTTGATCGGGGATTACAATCAGCCCCAGCATTTT | TRBJ1-5 | few | TRBV5-1 | .
CASSLGLSSDTQYF | TGTGCCAGCAGCTTGGGACTCTCTTCGGATACGCAGTATTTT | TRBJ2-3 | few | TRBV7-2 | .
CSASGRTSSGNTIYF | TGCAGTGCGTCGGGACGGACGAGCTCTGGAAACACCATATATTTT | TRBJ1-3 | . | TRBV20-1 | .
CSARDSSTNEKLFF | TGCAGTGCTAGGGACAGCTCAACTAATGAAAAACTGTTTTTT | TRBJ1-4 | few | TRBV20-1 | .
CSARAGSPLHF | TGCAGTGCTAGAGCCGGTTCACCCCTCCACTTT | TRBJ1-6 | . | TRBV20-1 | .
CSVRGAGAVARYNEQFF | TGCAGCGTTCGGGGGGCAGGGGCCGTAGCGCGTTACAATGAGCAGTTCTTC | TRBJ2-1 | . | TRBV29-1 | .
CATSRRLAGSYNEQFF | TGTGCCACCAGCAGACGACTAGCTGGCTCCTACAATGAGCAGTTCTTC | TRBJ2-1 | many | TRBV15 | TRBD2
CSASPSGYNEQFF | TGCAGTGCTAGTCCTAGCGGATACAATGAGCAGTTCTTC | TRBJ2-1 | few | TRBV20-1 | TRBD2
CSARPGPINEQFF | TGCAGTGCTAGACCGGGACCCATCAATGAGCAGTTCTTC | TRBJ2-1 | few | TRBV20-1 | .
CASSLERPSGVYSYEQYF | TGTGCCAGCAGCTTAGAGAGGCCTAGCGGGGTCTACTCCTACGAGCAGTACTTC | TRBJ2-7 | many | TRBV7-2 | TRBD2